Below are 18 T cell receptor beta chains sequenced from a single sample in a study of blood T cells in healthy people across ages. Through a sample-barcoded 5' primer and a J-beta primer mix, a second PCR was run for roughly 7 to 12 cycles. From the 5' RACE reads, TCRdb called clonotypes with MiXCR, one entry per CDR3 protein. This repertoire shows roughly 1,500,000 distinct CDR3 sequences, 30% to 40% found once; its top ten account for about 10%. Sequenced sample: blood. These receptors were obtained from a woman aged 25 to 39 in good health.

This clonotype appeared a few times. V and J are TRBV24-1 and TRBJ1-2, with D possibly matching TRBD1 (5 bases). The CDR3 extends over 13 amino acids. Trimming stripped 2 bases from V and 7 bases from J, with 10 bases between. Germline assignment: CDR1 KGHDR and CDR2 SFDVKD. CDR3 DNA sequence: TGTGCCACCAGTGATTCCAGGGTTAGTGGCTACACCTTC. Protein sequence: CATSDSRVSGYTF.

This clonotype turned up a few times. The rearrangement joins TRBV10-3 to TRBJ2-3, with D maybe TRBD1 (5 bases). V shed 0 bases and J shed 1 base, with 11 bases lying between them. This CDR3 is 16 amino acids long. Per the germline V gene, CDR1 is ENHRY and CDR2 is SYGVKD. CDR3 coding DNA: TGTGCCATCAGTGAGTCCAGTCAGGGCGGCACAGATACGCAGTATTTT. Translation: CAISESSQGGTDTQYF.

This clonotype was observed a handful of times. Here the CDR3 reads CASSLGLAATTDTQYF. The CDR3 nucleotides read TGTGCCAGCAGCTTGGGACTAGCCGCCACCACAGATACGCAGTATTTT. V usage is TRBV5-6 and J usage is TRBJ2-3; TRBD2 aligns across 7 bases. Losses at the gene ends were 0 bases for V and 2 bases for J; bases not matched to a gene: 6. Germline CDR1 and CDR2: SGHDT and YYEEEE. The CDR3 spans 16 residues.

This clonotype has just a few counts. This sequence joins TRBV14 and TRBJ2-7, with a tentative D call TRBD1 (6 bases). The V gene's germline CDR1 is SGHDN and CDR2 FVKESK. The CDR3 is 16 residues long. V lost 3 bases, J lost 2 bases, and 17 bases lay in between. The chain's CDR3 is CASSHYSTGVPYEQYF. CDR3 DNA sequence: TGTGCCAGCAGCCACTACTCGACAGGAGTACCCTACGAGCAGTACTTC.

This clonotype has ten or more counts. The chain is built from TRBV29-1 and TRBJ2-1; D unclear. V gave up 3 bases and J gave up 8 bases, with 11 bases separating them. CDR1 is SQVTM and CDR2 is ANQGSEA in the germline V gene. This CDR3 has 12 residues. The CDR3 sequence: CSVEGLGDEQFF. The DNA for the CDR3 is TGCAGCGTTGAGGGGTTGGGCGATGAGCAGTTCTTC.

This clonotype has a handful of counts. The gene calls are TRBV5-5 and TRBJ2-6; D remains ambiguous. The CDR3 totals 17 residues. The germline V gene encodes CDR1 SGHKS and CDR2 YYEKEE (reference sequence). Trimming removed 2 bases from V and 0 bases from J, with 12 bases in between. The CDR3, as DNA: TGTGCCAGCAGCTTCTTCGGGTTGGGCTCTGGGGCCAACGTCCTGACTTTC. Translating gives CASSFFGLGSGANVLTF. The full variable domain, its missing parts supplied by reference TRBV5-5 and TRBJ2-6, is DAGVTQSPTHLIKTRGQQVTLRCSPISGHKSVSWYQQVLGQGPQFIFQYYEKEERGRGNFPDRFSARQFPNYSSELNVNALLLGDSALYLCASSFFGLGSGANVLTFGAGSRLTVL.

V gene TRBV2 combines with J gene TRBJ2-3, with D possibly TRBD2 on 5 matching bases. Germline CDR1 SNHLY, CDR2 FYNNEI. This CDR3 spans 15 amino acids. Trimming took off 8 bases at V and 0 bases at J, with 15 bases between the two ends. In DNA form, the CDR3 reads TGTGCCAGCGAGAGCGGTCGTTCTAGCACAGATACGCAGTATTTT. It is translated as CASESGRSSTDTQYF.

This clonotype has a count of ten or more. The chain couples TRBV29-1 to TRBJ2-1, with TRBD2 matching over 10 bases. Germline values: CDR1 SQVTM, CDR2 ANQGSEA. The CDR3 sequence is 13 residues long. After removal of 7 bases from V and 4 bases from J, the junction contained 4 bases not matched to a gene. This chain's CDR3 is CSAWTSGYNEQFF. CDR3 sequence (DNA): TGCAGCGCCTGGACTAGCGGATACAATGAGCAGTTCTTC.

This clonotype was counted ten times or more. The rearrangement links TRBV10-2 to TRBJ2-3; D perhaps matches TRBD2 (6 bases). Trimming removed 6 bases at V and 1 base at J, with 11 bases between. This CDR3 has 14 residues. Germline values: CDR1 WSHSY, CDR2 SAAADI. CDR3: CASSGSGRTDTQYF. CDR3 coding DNA: TGCGCCAGCAGCGGGAGCGGACGCACAGATACGCAGTATTTT.

This clonotype was seen only a few times. The CDR3 DNA sequence: TGTGCCAGCAGTTTATCCAGGGGTGGGAGCTCCTACGAGCAGTACTTC. Protein sequence: CASSLSRGGSSYEQYF. This sequence joins TRBV27 and TRBJ2-7; tentative D call: TRBD1 (6 bases). The CDR3 loop spans 16 amino acids. Per germline, CDR1 MNHEY and CDR2 SMNVEV (reference sequence). Trimming pared 0 bases from V and 0 bases from J, leaving 12 bases between.

This clonotype was found a few times. The chain joins TRBV12-3 or TRBV12-4 to TRBJ2-1; 7 bases fit TRBD2. V lost 4 bases and J lost 0; bases outside the gene matches: 21. This CDR3 has 21 amino acids. The CDR3 DNA sequence: TGTGCCAGCAGTTCCCCGTTTCTAGCGGTAACGAAAGTCATCTCCTACAATGAGCAGTTCTTC. Amino acids: CASSSPFLAVTKVISYNEQFF.

The chain has TRBV5-1 and TRBJ2-1; D is undetermined. Germline V gene data show CDR1 as SGHRS and CDR2 as YFSETQ. The CDR3 consists of 13 residues. V was shortened by 0 bases and J by 9 bases, with 10 bases between the two germline ends. Here the CDR3 DNA reads TGCGCCAGCAGCTTGGCCCGAGTCGGTGAGCAGTTCTTC. The encoded protein is CASSLARVGEQFF.

This chain joins TRBV27 and TRBJ1-5; no clear D gene. V dropped 5 bases and J dropped 11 bases, with 16 bases sitting between them. This CDR3 contains 13 residues. CDR1 and CDR2 from the germline V gene are MNHEY and SMNVEV (reference sequence). In DNA, the CDR3 is TGTGCCAGCAGTGCGTCGGAGTTGTCTGCCCAGCATTTT. As protein: CASSASELSAQHF.

The chain employs TRBV15 and TRBJ1-4; D ambiguous. The CDR3 sequence is 15 residues long. Germline V gene data show CDR1 as LNHNV and CDR2 as YYDKDF (reference sequence). The germline V and J ends were trimmed by 1 base and 8 bases, with 14 bases remaining between them. The CDR3 loop is CATSRVTWGWEKLFF. The CDR3 DNA is TGTGCCACCAGCAGAGTGACCTGGGGTTGGGAAAAACTGTTTTTT.

This clonotype was seen more than once but under ten times. This rearrangement joins TRBV3-1 to TRBJ2-7; 12 nucleotides line up with TRBD1. The CDR3 totals 15 residues. Unmatched junction bases numbered 8, after V lost 4 bases and J lost 7 bases. Germline V gene lookup returns CDR1 LGHDT and CDR2 YNNKEL (reference sequence). The CDR3 spells CASSPGTGGLKEQYF. For the CDR3, the DNA is TGTGCCAGCAGCCCCGGGACAGGGGGCCTTAAAGAGCAGTACTTC.

This clonotype turned up a few times. This chain joins TRBV20-1 and TRBJ2-5; D ambiguous. Germline V gene lookup returns CDR1 DFQATT and CDR2 SNEGSKA (reference sequence). The length of the CDR3 is 15 residues. Trimming left V 4 bases short and J 5 bases short, with 20 bases between. The CDR3 sequence: CSANRVYGQWETQYF. In DNA form, the CDR3 reads TGCAGTGCTAATCGGGTATATGGGCAGTGGGAGACCCAGTACTTC.

The chain carries TRBV20-1 and TRBJ1-2; 7 bases match TRBD1. CDR1 and CDR2 from the germline V gene are DFQATT and SNEGSKA (reference sequence). After removal of 3 bases from V and 9 bases from J, the junction contained 4 bases not matched to a gene. CDR3 size: 11 residues. The CDR3: CSARTGMSYTF. The CDR3 DNA is TGCAGTGCTAGGACAGGGATGAGCTACACCTTC.

As concerns this clonotype: A clone one base away is much larger, so this may be a read error. J is TRBJ1-2 and V is TRBV10-3; weak D call: TRBD1 (6 bases). With 4 bases removed from V and 5 bases from J, the gap between germline ends came to 8 bases. CDR1 is ENHRY and CDR2 is SYGVKD in the germline V gene. The CDR3 is made up of 12 amino acids. Here the CDR3 DNA reads TGTGCCATCAGTGGACAGGAATATGGCTACACCTTC. Its protein is CAISGQEYGYTF.